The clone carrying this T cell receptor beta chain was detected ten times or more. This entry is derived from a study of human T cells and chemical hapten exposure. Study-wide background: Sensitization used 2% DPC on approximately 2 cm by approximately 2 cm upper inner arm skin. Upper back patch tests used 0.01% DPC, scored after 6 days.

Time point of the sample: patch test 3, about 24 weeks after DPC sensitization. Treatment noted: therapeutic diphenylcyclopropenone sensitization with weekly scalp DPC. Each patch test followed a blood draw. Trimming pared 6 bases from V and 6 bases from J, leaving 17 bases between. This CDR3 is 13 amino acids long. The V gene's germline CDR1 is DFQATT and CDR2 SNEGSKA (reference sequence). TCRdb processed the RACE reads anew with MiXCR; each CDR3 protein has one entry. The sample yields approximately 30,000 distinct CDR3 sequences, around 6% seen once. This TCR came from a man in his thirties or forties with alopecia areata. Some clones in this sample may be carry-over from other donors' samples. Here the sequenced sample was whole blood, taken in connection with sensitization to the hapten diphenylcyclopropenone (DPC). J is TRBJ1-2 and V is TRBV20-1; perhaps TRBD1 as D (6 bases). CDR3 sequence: CSAVEGGFDGYTF. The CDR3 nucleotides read TGCAGTGCCGTAGAGGGGGGGTTTGATGGCTACACCTTC.